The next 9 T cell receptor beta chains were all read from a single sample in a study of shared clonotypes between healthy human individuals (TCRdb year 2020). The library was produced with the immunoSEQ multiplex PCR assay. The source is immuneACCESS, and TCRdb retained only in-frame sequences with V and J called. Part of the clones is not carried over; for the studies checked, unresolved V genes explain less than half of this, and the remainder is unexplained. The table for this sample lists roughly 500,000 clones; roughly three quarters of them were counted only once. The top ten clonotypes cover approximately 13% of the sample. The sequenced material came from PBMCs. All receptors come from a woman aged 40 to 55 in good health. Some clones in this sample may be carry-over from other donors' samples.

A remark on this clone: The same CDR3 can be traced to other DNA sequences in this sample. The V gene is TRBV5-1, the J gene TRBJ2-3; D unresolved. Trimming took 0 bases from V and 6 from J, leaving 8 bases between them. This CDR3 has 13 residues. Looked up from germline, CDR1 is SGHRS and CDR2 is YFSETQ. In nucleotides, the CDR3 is TGCGCCAGCAGCTTGGGGGGAACGGATACGCAGTATTTT. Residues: CASSLGGTDTQYF.

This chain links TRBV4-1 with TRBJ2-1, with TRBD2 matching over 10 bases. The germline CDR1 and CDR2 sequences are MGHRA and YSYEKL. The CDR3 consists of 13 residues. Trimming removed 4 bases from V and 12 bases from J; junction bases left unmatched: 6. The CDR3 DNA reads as TGCGCCAGCAGCCCCGTAGCGGGGGGCGGGCAGTTCTTC. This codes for CASSPVAGGGQFF.

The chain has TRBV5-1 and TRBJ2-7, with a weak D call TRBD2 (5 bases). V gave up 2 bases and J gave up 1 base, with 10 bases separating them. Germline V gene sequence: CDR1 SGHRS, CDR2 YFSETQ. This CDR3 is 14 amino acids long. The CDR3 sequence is CASSFRTRSYEQYF. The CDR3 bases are TGCGCCAGCAGCTTCCGAACTAGGTCCTACGAGCAGTACTTC. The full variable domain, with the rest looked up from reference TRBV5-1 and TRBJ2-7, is KAGVTQTPRYLIKTRGQQVTLSCSPISGHRSVSWYQQTPGQGLQFLFEYFSETQRNKGNFPGRFSGRQFSNSRSEMNVSTLELGDSALYLCASSFRTRSYEQYFGPGTRLTVT.

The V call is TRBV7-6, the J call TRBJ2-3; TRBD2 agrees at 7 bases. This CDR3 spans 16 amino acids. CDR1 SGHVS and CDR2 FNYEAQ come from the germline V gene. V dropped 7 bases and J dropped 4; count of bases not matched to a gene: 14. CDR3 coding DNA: TGTGCCAGCACTTTAGGGCCTGCGGGAGTTGCAGATACGCAGTATTTT. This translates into CASTLGPAGVADTQYF.

The chain's CDR3 is CASSKEGVPDTQYF. Here the CDR3 DNA reads TGTGCCAGCAGTAAGGAGGGGGTCCCAGATACGCAGTATTTT. The chain has TRBV6-5 and TRBJ2-3; possibly TRBD1 or TRBD2 for D (6 bases each). Germline CDR1 MNHEY, CDR2 SVGAGI. Trimming cost V 5 bases and J 4 bases, with 13 bases left between them. The CDR3 has 14 residues.

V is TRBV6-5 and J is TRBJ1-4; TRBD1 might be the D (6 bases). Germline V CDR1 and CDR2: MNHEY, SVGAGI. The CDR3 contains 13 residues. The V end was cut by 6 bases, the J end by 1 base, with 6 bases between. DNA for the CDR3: TGTGCCAGCAGGGGACAAACTAATGAAAAACTGTTTTTT. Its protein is CASRGQTNEKLFF.

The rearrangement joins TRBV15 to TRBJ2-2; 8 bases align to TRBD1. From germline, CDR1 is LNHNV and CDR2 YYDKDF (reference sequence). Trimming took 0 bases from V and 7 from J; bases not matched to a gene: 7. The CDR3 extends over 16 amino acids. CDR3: CATSRDRGQGIGELFF. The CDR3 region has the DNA TGTGCCACCAGCAGAGATCGCGGACAGGGAATCGGGGAGCTGTTTTTT.

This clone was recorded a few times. The CDR3 region is CASRTGEGNQPQHF. Here the CDR3 DNA reads TGTGCCAGCCGAACTGGGGAGGGCAATCAGCCCCAGCATTTT. The chain employs TRBV27 and TRBJ1-5, with D uncertain. The CDR3 spans 14 residues. The V and J ends lost 8 bases and 2 bases respectively, with 13 bases between them. Per the germline V gene, CDR1 is MNHEY and CDR2 is SMNVEV (reference sequence).

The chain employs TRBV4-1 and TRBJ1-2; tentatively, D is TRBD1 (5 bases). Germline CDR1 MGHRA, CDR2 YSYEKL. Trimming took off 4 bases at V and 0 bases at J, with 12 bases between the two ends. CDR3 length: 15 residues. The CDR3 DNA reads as TGCGCCAGCAGCCCCCTGGGGCGGGCTAACTATGGCTACACCTTC. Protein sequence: CASSPLGRANYGYTF.